One sample yielded the 14 T cell receptor beta chains listed below, sequenced in a study of tumor-infiltrating lymphocytes in primary liver carcinoma. From roughly 21-30 mg of unsorted bulk tissue, DNA and RNA were co-extracted together. A constant-region primer primed TCR beta cDNA synthesis from about 0.55 ug of total RNA. For TCR beta, libraries were produced by three nested multiplex PCR rounds using slightly modified ARM-PCR. PCR rounds one and two used TRBV1-TRBV30 forward primers with a C-beta reverse primer for about 9 cycles each. TCRdb called the multiplex PCR reads again in MiXCR, with one record for every CDR3 protein. This repertoire shows about 22,000 distinct CDR3 sequences, over 75% found once; its top ten account for 35% to 40%. Sequences were obtained from liver tumor tissue from sampling region 2. Noted subset: tumor region T2, inferior pole. The receptor set was obtained from a woman aged 25-40 years with primary liver carcinoma and hepatitis B virus infection.

This clonotype was found once. An end of the junction differs from the germline gene, which may be a read error. The V call is TRBV14, the J call TRBJ2-1; the D is unclear. The CDR3 loop spans 11 amino acids. Germline V gene sequence: CDR1 SGHDN, CDR2 FVKESK. The CDR3 spells CASSQRNVQFF. The DNA for the CDR3 is TGTGCGAGCAGCCAACGCAATGTGCAGTTCTTC.

Notes on this clonotype: The junction does not match germline at one end; this may be a read error. CDR3 nucleotides: TGTGCCAGCAACTTACGCCAGACTAGCGCGAGGGCCGGAAAGGGCGGGGAGCTGTTTTTT. It encodes CASNLRQTSARAGKGGELFF. The chain recombines TRBV11-3 with TRBJ2-2, with 8 bases identical to TRBD2. Germline CDR1 and CDR2: SGHNT and YENEEA. CDR3 length: 20 residues. Together with reference TRBV11-3 and TRBJ2-2, the CDR3 gives the full variable domain: EAGVVQSPRYKIIEKKQPVAFWCNPISGHNTLYWYLQNLGQGPELLIRYENEEAVDDSQLPKDRFSAERLKGVDSTLKIQPAELGDSAVYLCASNLRQTSARAGKGGELFFGEGSRLTVL.

This clonotype was picked up a small number of times. A much larger clone differs by one base, so this may be a read error. This chain connects TRBV2 to TRBJ1-4; TRBD1 matches at 9 bases. CDR1 is SNHLY and CDR2 is FYNNEI in the germline V gene. CDR3 size: 16 residues. The CDR3 loop reads CTSSPNRGQANEKLFF. The CDR3 coding sequence is TGTACCAGCAGCCCAAACAGGGGGCAGGCTAATGAAAAACTGTTTTTT.

Note on this clonotype: One end of the junction varies from germline; a read error may be responsible. The J gene is TRBJ2-2, the V gene TRBV28; TRBD1 or TRBD2 may be the D gene (5 bases each). CDR3 length: 13 residues. Germline V CDR1 and CDR2: MDHEN, SYDVKM. CDR3 loop: CASSLSGSREPFF. CDR3 sequence (DNA): TGTGCCAGCAGTTTGAGTGGGAGCAGGGAGCCGTTTTTT.

Notes on this clonotype: Because it lacks the conserved phenylalanine or tryptophan at the end, this CDR3 is likely a read error. Because the CDR3's place on the DNA is in doubt, the DNA is left out and the CDR3 is given as listed by TCRdb. This chain joins TRBV11-2 and TRBJ2-1; the table's D call, TRBD2, was not checked against the DNA. Germline V lookup: CDR1 SGHAT, CDR2 FQNNGV. The CDR3 totals 16 residues, both ends included. The CDR3 region is CASSTSLAGGYNERFL.

The V gene is TRBV24-1, the J gene TRBJ2-1, with D possibly TRBD2 on 6 matching bases. The CDR3 has 17 amino acids. CDR1 is KGHDR and CDR2 is SFDVKD in the germline V gene. Trimming removed 5 bases at V and 0 bases at J, with 16 bases between. The CDR3, as DNA: TGTGCCACCAGTGGGGGTTGGGGGGTGATCTCCTACAATGAGCAGTTCTTC. Translation: CATSGGWGVISYNEQFF.

Comments on this clonotype: Relative to the germline gene, one junction end is altered; a read error may explain this. The V call is TRBV11-2, the J call TRBJ2-7, with no clear D. The CDR3 is 14 amino acids. Per germline, CDR1 SGHAT and CDR2 FQNNGV. This CDR3 reads CVSTLEYGDYEQYF. For the CDR3, the DNA is TGTGTCAGCACCCTAGAGTATGGGGACTACGAGCAGTACTTC.

A remark on this clonotype: This likely comes from a read error, as the CDR3 has no conserved phenylalanine or tryptophan at its end. The DNA is left out, because the CDR3 cannot be placed on it with certainty; the CDR3 is given as TCRdb lists it. This sequence joins TRBV11-2 and TRBJ2-7. In germline, CDR1 is SGHAT, CDR2 FQNNGV. The CDR3 region is 11 residues in length, termini included. The chain's CDR3 is CASSPASGRYS.

The chain couples TRBV7-9 to TRBJ1-1; 8 bases align to TRBD1. V dropped 3 bases and J dropped 6; count of bases not matched to a gene: 3. CDR3 size: 13 residues. Germline V gene data show CDR1 as SEHNR and CDR2 as FQNEAQ (reference sequence). The CDR3 sequence: CASSFGQGSEAFF. Written as DNA, the CDR3 is TGTGCCAGCAGCTTCGGACAGGGTTCTGAAGCTTTCTTT.

This sequence joins TRBV30 and TRBJ2-5, with D uncertain. Germline V gives CDR1 GTSNPN, CDR2 SVGIG (reference sequence). CDR3 length: 15 residues. Trimming took 4 bases from V and 10 from J, leaving 25 bases between them. The CDR3 loop reads CAWKVLGLALGIQYF. The CDR3 DNA reads TGTGCCTGGAAGGTCTTGGGCCTGGCCCTAGGGATCCAGTACTTC.

With regard to this clonotype: Germline is not matched at one junction end, which may reflect a read error. This chain uses TRBV28 with TRBJ2-1; unclear D gene. This CDR3 has 11 residues. CDR1 and CDR2 (germline): MDHEN, SYDVKM. In DNA, the CDR3 is TGTGCCAGCAGTTTTTTTTGTGAGCTGTTCTTC. Its protein is CASSFFCELFF.

Comment on this clonotype: An end of the junction differs from the germline gene, which may be a read error. The rearrangement joins TRBV13 to TRBJ1-1; D is perhaps TRBD1 (5 bases). CDR1 is PRHDT and CDR2 is FYEKMQ in the germline V gene (reference sequence). This CDR3 comprises 17 residues. This CDR3 reads CDSSLGGIGIGGTEAFF. The CDR3 DNA is TGTGACAGCAGCCTAGGAGGGATTGGTATTGGGGGCACTGAAGCTTTCTTT.

On this clonotype itself: One end of the junction is discordant with germline, which a read error may explain. The rearrangement joins TRBV10-3 to TRBJ1-1; 8 bases map to TRBD1. Germline lookup yields CDR1 ENHRY and CDR2 SYGVKD. The CDR3 is 15 amino acids. CDR3 residues: CAISESTGVLTEASF. The CDR3 region has the DNA TGTGCCATCAGTGAGTCGACAGGGGTGTTGACTGAAGCTTCCTTT.

Turning to this clonotype: The conserved final phenylalanine or tryptophan is absent from the CDR3, which likely points to a read error. The rearrangement links TRBV5-1 to TRBJ2-7; D possibly uses TRBD1 or TRBD2 (6 bases each). V was pared by 4 bases and J by 9 bases, with 17 bases between. This CDR3 comprises 13 residues. CDR1 SGHRS and CDR2 YFSETQ come from the germline V gene. The CDR3: CASSLRGTDGQYL. The DNA for the CDR3 is TGCGCCAGCAGCCTTAGGGGGACTGACGGGCAGTACCTC.